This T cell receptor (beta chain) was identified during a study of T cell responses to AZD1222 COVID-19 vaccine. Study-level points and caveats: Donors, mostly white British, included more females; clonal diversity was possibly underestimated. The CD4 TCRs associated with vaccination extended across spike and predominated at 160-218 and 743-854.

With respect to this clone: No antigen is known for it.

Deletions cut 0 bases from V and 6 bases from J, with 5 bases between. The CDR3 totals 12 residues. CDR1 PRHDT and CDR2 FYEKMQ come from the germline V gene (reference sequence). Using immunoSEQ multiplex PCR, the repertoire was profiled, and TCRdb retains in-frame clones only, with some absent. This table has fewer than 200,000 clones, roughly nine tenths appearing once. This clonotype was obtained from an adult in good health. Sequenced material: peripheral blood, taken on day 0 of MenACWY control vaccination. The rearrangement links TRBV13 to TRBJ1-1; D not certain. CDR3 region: CASSLGRAEAFF. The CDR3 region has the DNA TGTGCCAGCAGCTTAGGGCGGGCTGAAGCTTTCTTT.